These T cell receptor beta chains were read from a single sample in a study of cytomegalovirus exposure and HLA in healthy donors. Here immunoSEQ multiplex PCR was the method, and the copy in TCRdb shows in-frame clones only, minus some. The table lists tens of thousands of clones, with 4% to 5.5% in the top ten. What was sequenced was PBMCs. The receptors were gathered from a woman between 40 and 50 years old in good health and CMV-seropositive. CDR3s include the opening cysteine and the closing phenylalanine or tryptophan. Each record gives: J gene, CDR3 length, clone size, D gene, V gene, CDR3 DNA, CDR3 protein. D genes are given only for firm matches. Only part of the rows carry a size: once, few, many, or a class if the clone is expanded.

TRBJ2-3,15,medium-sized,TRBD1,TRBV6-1,TGTGCCAGCAGTGAAGGGACAGGGCACACAGATACGCAGTATTTT,CASSEGTGHTDTQYF
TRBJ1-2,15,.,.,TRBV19,TGTGCCAGTAGTATCCCCGGGGGGCCAGGCTATGGCTACACCTTC,CASSIPGGPGYGYTF
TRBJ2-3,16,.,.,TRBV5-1,TGCGCCAGCAGCCCAACGCCTAGCTCGAAGTTGACTACGCAGTATTTT,CASSPTPSSKLTTQYF
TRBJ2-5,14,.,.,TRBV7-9,TGTGCCAGCACCCTATCGACAGGTCGGGAGACCCAGTACTTC,CASTLSTGRETQYF
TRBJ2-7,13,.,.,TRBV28,TGTGCCACCCTTGGCCTTGTCCGCTACGAGCAGTACTTC,CATLGLVRYEQYF
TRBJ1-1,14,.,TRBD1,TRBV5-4,TGTGCCGGACTAATACAGGGGAAGGAAACTGAAGCTTTCTTT,CAGLIQGKETEAFF
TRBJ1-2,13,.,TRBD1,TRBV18,TGTGCCAGCTCACCGGGACAGGGGTATGGCTACACCTTC,CASSPGQGYGYTF
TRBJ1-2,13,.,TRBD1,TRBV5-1,TGCGCCAGCAGTAACGGACAGGGGGAACCCTACACCTTC,CASSNGQGEPYTF
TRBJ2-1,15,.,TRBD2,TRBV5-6,TGTGCCAGCAGCTTGGGACTAGCGGGAGCCAATGAGCAGTTCTTC,CASSLGLAGANEQFF
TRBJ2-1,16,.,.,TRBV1,TGCACCAGCGGCGATCCCCGACTAGCCGATTACAATGAGCAGTTCTTC,CTSGDPRLADYNEQFF
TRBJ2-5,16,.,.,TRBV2,TGTGCCAGCAGTCACGTATCTGGGGGCGGACAAGAGACCCAGTACTTC,CASSHVSGGGQETQYF
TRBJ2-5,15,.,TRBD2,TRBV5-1,TGCGCCAGCAGCCCGGGACTAGCGGGCCTAGAGACCCAGTACTTC,CASSPGLAGLETQYF
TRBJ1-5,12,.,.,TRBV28,TGTGCCAGCAGTTACGGGGTCAACTCCCAGCATTTT,CASSYGVNSQHF
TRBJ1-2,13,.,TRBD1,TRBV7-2,TGTGCCAGCAGCTCAGGACAGGGGTATGGCTACACCTTC,CASSSGQGYGYTF
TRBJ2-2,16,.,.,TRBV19,TGTGCCAGTAGTACGATATTTAGCGGAGACACCGGGGAGCTGTTTTTT,CASSTIFSGDTGELFF
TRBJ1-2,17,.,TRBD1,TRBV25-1,TGTGCCAGCAGACAGAGCGAGGTCGTGGGACAGGGCCGTGGCTACACCTTC,CASRQSEVVGQGRGYTF
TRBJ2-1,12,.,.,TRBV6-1,TGTGCCAGCAGTGCTATTTTCAATGAGCAGTTCTTC,CASSAIFNEQFF
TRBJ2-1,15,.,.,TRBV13,TGTGCCAGCAGCACTGGTTTGGAGGCGTACAATGAGCAGTTCTTC,CASSTGLEAYNEQFF
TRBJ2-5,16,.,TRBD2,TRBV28,TGTGCCAGCAGTTTATCCCCCGGGACTAGCGGGAGGGCCCAGTACTTC,CASSLSPGTSGRAQYF
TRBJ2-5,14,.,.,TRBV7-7,TGTGCTAGCAGCAACGGACTGCGGATAGAGACCCAGTACTTC,CASSNGLRIETQYF
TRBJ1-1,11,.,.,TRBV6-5,TGTGCCAGCAGTAGGGGCGCTGAAGCTTTCTTT,CASSRGAEAFF
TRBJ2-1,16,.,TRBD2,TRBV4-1,TGCGCCAGCAGCCAAGAACTAGCGGGGACCTACAATGAGCAGTTCTTC,CASSQELAGTYNEQFF
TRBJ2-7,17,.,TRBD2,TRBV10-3,TGTGCCACCGAGGGGCCTAGCGGGAGGCCACTCTCCTACGAGCAGTACTTC,CATEGPSGRPLSYEQYF
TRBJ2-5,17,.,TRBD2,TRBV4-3,TGCGCCAGCAGCCTTTCGGGCGGGACTAGCGCGAGAGAGACCCAGTACTTC,CASSLSGGTSARETQYF
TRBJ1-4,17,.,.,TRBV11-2,TGTGCCAGCAGCCATAAGGGGCCCGCTGCAACTAATGAAAAACTGTTTTTT,CASSHKGPAATNEKLFF
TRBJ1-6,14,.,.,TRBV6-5,TGTGCCAGCACCAGAGAACAGGGTATTTCACCCCTCCACTTT,CASTREQGISPLHF
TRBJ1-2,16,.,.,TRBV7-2,TGTGCCAGCAGCTTAGTTGGGAGGGGAGCTAACTATGGCTACACCTTC,CASSLVGRGANYGYTF
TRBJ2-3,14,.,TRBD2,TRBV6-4,TGTGCCAGCAGTGAAATCTCGGGAGGAGATACGCAGTATTTT,CASSEISGGDTQYF
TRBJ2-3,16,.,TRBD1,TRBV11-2,TGTGCCAGCAGCTTCGACAGGGGAATCCGCACAGATACGCAGTATTTT,CASSFDRGIRTDTQYF
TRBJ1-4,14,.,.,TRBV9,TGTGCCAGCAGCATGGACAGCGTTAATGAAAAACTGTTTTTT,CASSMDSVNEKLFF
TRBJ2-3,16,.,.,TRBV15,TGTGCCACCAGCAGATCGAGACCCCAAACCGGGAGAACGCAGTATTTT,CATSRSRPQTGRTQYF
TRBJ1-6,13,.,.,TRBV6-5,TGTGCCAGCAGTCAGGTCGATAATTCACCCCTCCACTTT,CASSQVDNSPLHF
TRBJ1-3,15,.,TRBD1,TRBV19,TGTGCCACCCGGGACAGGGTCTACTCTGGAAACACCATATATTTT,CATRDRVYSGNTIYF
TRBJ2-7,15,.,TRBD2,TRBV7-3,TGTGCCAGCAGCTTATTTCGAGCGGGGAAGTACGAGCAGTACTTC,CASSLFRAGKYEQYF
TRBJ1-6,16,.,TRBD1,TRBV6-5,TGTGCCAGCAGTTACAGGCTGGGACAGGGTAATTCACCCCTCCACTTT,CASSYRLGQGNSPLHF
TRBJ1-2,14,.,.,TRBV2,TGTGCCAGCAGTGAAGCCGGGTTACCCTATGGCTACACCTTC,CASSEAGLPYGYTF
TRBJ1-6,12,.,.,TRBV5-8,TGTGCCAGCAGCTTGGGGACATCGAATCTCCACTTT,CASSLGTSNLHF
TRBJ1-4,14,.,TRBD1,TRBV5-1,TGCGCCAGCACCCTAAGACAGGGGGATGAAAAACTGTTTTTT,CASTLRQGDEKLFF
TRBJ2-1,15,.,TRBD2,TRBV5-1,TGCGCCAGCAGCTTGGCCGGCGGGAGAGGGGATGAGCAGTTCTTC,CASSLAGGRGDEQFF
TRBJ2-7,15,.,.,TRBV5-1,TGCGCCAGCAGCTTGGAGGGGGGGCATATTTACGAGCAGTACTTC,CASSLEGGHIYEQYF
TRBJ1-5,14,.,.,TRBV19,TGTGCCAGTAACCCCGGGACACCCTATCAGCCCCAGCATTTT,CASNPGTPYQPQHF
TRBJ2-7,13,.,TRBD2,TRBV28,TGTGCCAGCAGTTTGCGGGGGGTCTACGAGCAGTACTTC,CASSLRGVYEQYF
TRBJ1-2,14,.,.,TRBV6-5,TGTGCCAGCAGTCGGACACAGGGTTTCTATGGCTACACCTTC,CASSRTQGFYGYTF
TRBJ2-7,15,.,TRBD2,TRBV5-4,TGTGCCAGCAGCTTGGAAACAAGCGGGAGAGACGAGCAGTACTTC,CASSLETSGRDEQYF
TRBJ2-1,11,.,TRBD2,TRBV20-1,TGCAGTGCTAACGGGGACTACCAGCAGTTCTTC,CSANGDYQQFF